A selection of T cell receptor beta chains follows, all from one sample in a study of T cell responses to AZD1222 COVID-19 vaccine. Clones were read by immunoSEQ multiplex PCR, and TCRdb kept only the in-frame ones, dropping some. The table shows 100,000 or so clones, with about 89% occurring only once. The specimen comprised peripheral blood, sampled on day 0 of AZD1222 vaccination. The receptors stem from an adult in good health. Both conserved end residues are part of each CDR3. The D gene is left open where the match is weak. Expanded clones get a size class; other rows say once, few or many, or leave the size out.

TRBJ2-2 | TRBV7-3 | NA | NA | CASSLMPPTGRAGELFF | TGTGCCAGCAGCTTAATGCCCCCCACGGGTCGAGCCGGGGAGCTGTTTTTT
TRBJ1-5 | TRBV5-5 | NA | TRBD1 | CASSFQDREWPQHF | TGTGCCAGCAGCTTCCAGGACAGGGAATGGCCCCAGCATTTT
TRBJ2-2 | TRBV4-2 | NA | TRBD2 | CASSQDQGLAFTGELFF | TGTGCCAGCAGCCAAGATCAGGGACTAGCGTTCACCGGGGAGCTGTTTTTT
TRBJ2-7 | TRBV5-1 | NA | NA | CASSLEGVGPYEQYF | TGCGCCAGCAGCTTGGAGGGGGTAGGCCCCTACGAGCAGTACTTC
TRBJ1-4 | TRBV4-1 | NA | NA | CASSQGSREKLFF | TGCGCCAGCAGCCAAGGATCGCGTGAAAAACTGTTTTTT
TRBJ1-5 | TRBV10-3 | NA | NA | CAIRRSSNQPQHF | TGTGCCATCAGGAGGAGTAGCAATCAGCCCCAGCATTTT
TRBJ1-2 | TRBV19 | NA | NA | CASSIEPGRPSGYTF | TGTGCCAGTAGTATTGAACCGGGACGTCCCTCGGGCTACACCTTC
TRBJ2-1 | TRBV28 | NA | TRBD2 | CASTSGGRNEQFF | TGTGCCAGCACCTCGGGGGGGCGGAATGAGCAGTTCTTC
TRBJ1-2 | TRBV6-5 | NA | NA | CASSYSRPSGYGYTF | TGTGCCAGCAGTTACTCGCGTCCATCCGGCTATGGCTACACCTTC
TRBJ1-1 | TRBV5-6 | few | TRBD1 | CASSSGGSTEAFF | TGTGCCAGCAGCTCAGGGGGCAGCACTGAAGCTTTCTTT
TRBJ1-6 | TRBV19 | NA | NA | CASHSPGRDNSPLHF | TGTGCCAGTCACAGTCCAGGGAGAGATAATTCACCCCTCCACTTT
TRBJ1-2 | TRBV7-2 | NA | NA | CASSLAAGDYGYTF | TGTGCCAGCAGCTTAGCGGCAGGGGATTATGGCTACACCTTC
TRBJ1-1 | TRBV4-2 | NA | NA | CASSQVGMNTEAFF | TGTGCCAGCAGCCAAGTAGGCATGAACACTGAAGCTTTCTTT
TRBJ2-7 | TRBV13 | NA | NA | CASSLTAGGQGYEQYF | TGTGCCAGCAGCCTTACGGCCGGCGGTCAGGGATACGAGCAGTACTTC
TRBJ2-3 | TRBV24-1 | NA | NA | CATSDLATDTQYF | TGTGCCACCAGTGATTTGGCCACAGATACGCAGTATTTT
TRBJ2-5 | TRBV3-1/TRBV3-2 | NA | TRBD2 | CASSQDQLAGGTRETQYF | TGTGCCAGCAGCCAAGATCAACTAGCGGGAGGCACCCGCGAGACCCAGTACTTC
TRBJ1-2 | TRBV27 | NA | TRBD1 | CASSRAGQGANYGYTF | TGTGCCAGCAGCCGGGCCGGACAGGGAGCTAACTATGGCTACACCTTC
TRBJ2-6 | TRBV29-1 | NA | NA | CSVQADINSGANVLTF | TGCAGCGTTCAGGCGGATATCAATTCTGGGGCCAACGTCCTGACTTTC
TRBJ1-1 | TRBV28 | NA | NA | CASSIRQRGMNTEAFF | TGTGCCAGCAGTATACGACAGCGGGGGATGAACACTGAAGCTTTCTTT
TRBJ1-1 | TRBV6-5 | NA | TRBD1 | CASRATGGTEAFF | TGTGCCAGCAGAGCAACAGGGGGCACTGAAGCTTTCTTT
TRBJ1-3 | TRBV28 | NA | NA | CASSANSGDFGNTIYF | TGTGCCAGCAGCGCTAACTCCGGAGATTTTGGAAACACCATATATTTT
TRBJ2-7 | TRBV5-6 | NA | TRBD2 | CASSSTSGSYEQYF | TGTGCCAGCAGCTCCACTAGCGGGAGCTACGAGCAGTACTTC
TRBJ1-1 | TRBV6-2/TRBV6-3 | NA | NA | CASSPGGPEAFF | TGTGCCAGCAGTCCGGGGGGTCCTGAAGCTTTCTTT
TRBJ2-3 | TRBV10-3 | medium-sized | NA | CAISSLNTDTQYF | TGTGCCATCAGCTCACTAAACACAGATACGCAGTATTTT
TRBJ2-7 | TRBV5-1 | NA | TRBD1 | CASSPGQGNSSYEQYF | TGCGCCAGCAGCCCGGGACAGGGAAATAGCTCCTACGAGCAGTACTTC
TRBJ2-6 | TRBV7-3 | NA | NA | CASSLSNHQGTGANVLTF | TGTGCCAGCAGCTTATCTAACCACCAGGGGACTGGGGCCAACGTCCTGACTTTC
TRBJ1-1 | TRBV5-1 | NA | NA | CASSLNGDTEAFF | TGCGCCAGCAGTTTAAATGGGGACACTGAAGCTTTCTTT
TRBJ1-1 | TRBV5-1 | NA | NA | CASSLGMVPDYTEAFF | TGCGCCAGCAGCTTGGGCATGGTCCCCGATTACACTGAAGCTTTCTTT
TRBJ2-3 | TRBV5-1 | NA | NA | CASSIQGYLTDTQYF | TGCGCCAGCAGTATACAGGGTTATCTCACAGATACGCAGTATTTT